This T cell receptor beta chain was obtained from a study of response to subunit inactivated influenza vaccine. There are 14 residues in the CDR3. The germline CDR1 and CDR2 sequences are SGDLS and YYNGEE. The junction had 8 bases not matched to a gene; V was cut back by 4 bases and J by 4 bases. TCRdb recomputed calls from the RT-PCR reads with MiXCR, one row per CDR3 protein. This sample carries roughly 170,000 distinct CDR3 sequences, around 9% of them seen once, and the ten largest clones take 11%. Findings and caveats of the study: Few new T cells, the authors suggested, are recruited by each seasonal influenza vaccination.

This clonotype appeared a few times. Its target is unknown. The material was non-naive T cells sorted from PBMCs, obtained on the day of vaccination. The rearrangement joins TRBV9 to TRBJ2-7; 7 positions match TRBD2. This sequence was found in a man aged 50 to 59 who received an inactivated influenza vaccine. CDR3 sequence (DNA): TGTGCCAGCAGCCCTCAGTCCGGGAGGTACGAGCAGTACTTC. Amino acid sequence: CASSPQSGRYEQYF.